The rows below give T cell receptor beta chains drawn from one sample of a study of CD8 T cells in ankylosing spondylitis. TCRdb reprocessed the 5' RACE reads via MiXCR and lists one record per CDR3 protein. The repertoire holds 200,000 to 250,000 distinct CDR3 sequences, with more than 25% as singletons. Sequencing was performed on blood, either unsorted or a sorted T cell fraction (not recorded which). Receptor source: a male donor with ankylosing spondylitis or in good health (not recorded which). Both conserved end residues are part of each CDR3. D genes are given only for firm matches. A row's size may be missing; if present it is once, few, many or a size class.

TRBJ1-5 | TRBV20-1 | many | . | CSVSQGGQPQHF | TGCAGTGTTAGCCAGGGCGGGCAGCCCCAGCATTTT
TRBJ2-3 | TRBV4-1 | many | . | CASSQPKSAWARDTDTQYF | TGCGCCAGCAGCCAACCGAAGAGCGCGTGGGCCAGGGACACAGATACGCAGTATTTT
TRBJ2-3 | TRBV12-3/TRBV12-4 | many | . | CASSSQASGTDTQYF | TGTGCCAGCAGTTCCCAGGCTTCGGGAACAGATACGCAGTATTTT
TRBJ1-1 | TRBV4-1 | many | . | CASSQEIQRTEAFF | TGCGCCAGCAGCCAAGAAATACAGCGGACTGAAGCTTTCTTT
TRBJ2-3 | TRBV20-1 | few | . | CSARVGGRTDTQYF | TGCAGTGCTAGAGTTGGTGGGCGTACAGATACGCAGTATTTT
TRBJ1-2 | TRBV12-3/TRBV12-4 | . | . | CASSLRGRGGYTF | TGTGCCAGCAGTTTACGGGGAAGGGGCGGCTACACCTTC
TRBJ1-6 | TRBV20-1 | . | . | CSARGGKSNSPLHF | TGCAGTGCTAGGGGGGGAAAGAGTAATTCACCCCTCCACTTT
TRBJ2-7 | TRBV20-1 | . | . | CSAGPLGEQYF | TGCAGTGCAGGCCCCTTGGGCGAGCAGTACTTC
TRBJ2-6 | TRBV5-1 | . | TRBD1 | CASSGPGGAGANVLTF | TGCGCCAGCAGCGGGCCAGGGGGCGCTGGGGCCAACGTCCTGACTTTC
TRBJ2-5 | TRBV20-1 | . | . | CSAYTLADYQETQYF | TGCAGTGCCTATACTCTGGCGGATTACCAAGAGACCCAGTACTTC
TRBJ2-1 | TRBV6-1 | many | TRBD2 | CASSEGLAGKNEQFF | TGTGCCAGCAGTGAGGGACTAGCGGGAAAAAATGAGCAGTTCTTC
TRBJ2-2 | TRBV3-1 | . | . | CASSQWESRELFF | TGTGCCAGCAGCCAATGGGAGTCAAGGGAGCTGTTTTTT
TRBJ2-5 | TRBV9 | few | TRBD2 | CASSALGLAGPLGETQYF | TGTGCCAGCAGCGCGTTAGGACTAGCGGGACCCCTAGGGGAGACCCAGTACTTC
TRBJ2-1 | TRBV29-1 | many | TRBD2 | CSASYAGGYNEQFF | TGCAGCGCCTCGTACGCGGGAGGCTACAATGAGCAGTTCTTC
TRBJ2-3 | TRBV15 | . | TRBD2 | CATSRKTSGTDTQYF | TGTGCCACCAGCAGGAAGACTAGCGGCACAGATACGCAGTATTTT
TRBJ2-1 | TRBV7-3 | many | . | CASSESGPKDNEQFF | TGTGCCAGCAGCGAGTCGGGACCGAAAGACAATGAGCAGTTCTTC
TRBJ2-3 | TRBV20-1 | many | . | CSASVPGGYTQYF | TGCAGTGCTTCCGTTCCCGGGGGTTATACGCAGTATTTT
TRBJ2-2 | TRBV20-1 | . | . | CSARLNMNTGELFF | TGCAGTGCTAGATTAAACATGAACACCGGGGAGCTGTTTTTT
TRBJ2-1 | TRBV6-2/TRBV6-3 | . | TRBD2 | CASRTGASGNEQFF | TGTGCCAGCAGGACGGGCGCTAGCGGCAATGAGCAGTTCTTC
TRBJ2-3 | TRBV7-8 | . | TRBD2 | CASLAGGRADTQYF | TGTGCCAGCCTAGCGGGAGGACGCGCAGATACGCAGTATTTT
TRBJ2-1 | TRBV12-3/TRBV12-4 | . | . | CASGTGRYNEQFF | TGTGCCAGCGGGACTGGGAGATACAATGAGCAGTTCTTC
TRBJ2-7 | TRBV20-1 | . | . | CSALNDRHYEQYF | TGCAGTGCCCTAAATGACAGGCATTACGAGCAGTACTTC
TRBJ2-2 | TRBV29-1 | many | . | CSGSENTGELFF | TGCAGCGGAAGCGAAAACACCGGGGAGCTGTTTTTT
TRBJ1-2 | TRBV7-2 | many | . | CASSLASSGLYGYTF | TGTGCCAGCAGCTTAGCCTCATCGGGTCTCTATGGCTACACCTTC
TRBJ2-1 | TRBV18 | many | . | CASSHPGVQGGNEQFF | TGTGCCAGCTCTCATCCGGGTGTCCAAGGGGGCAATGAGCAGTTCTTC
TRBJ2-2 | TRBV11-1 | . | TRBD1 | CASSLALGTAQNTGELFF | TGTGCCAGCAGCTTAGCGCTTGGGACAGCACAGAACACCGGGGAGCTGTTTTTT
TRBJ2-7 | TRBV12-3/TRBV12-4 | . | TRBD2 | CASRQVAGVSYEQYF | TGTGCCAGCAGGCAAGTCGCGGGAGTCTCCTACGAGCAGTACTTC
TRBJ2-3 | TRBV29-1 | many | . | CSVGTGTDTQYF | TGCAGCGTTGGAACAGGGACAGATACGCAGTATTTT
TRBJ1-5 | TRBV12-3/TRBV12-4 | few | TRBD1 | CASSNGTGNQPQHF | TGTGCCAGCAGCAACGGGACAGGGAATCAGCCCCAGCATTTT
TRBJ2-3 | TRBV7-2 | . | TRBD2 | CASRYGRREEDTQYF | TGTGCCAGCAGGTATGGCCGGCGGGAGGAGGATACGCAGTATTTT
TRBJ2-7 | TRBV6-1 | many | . | CASSRDEHYEQYF | TGTGCCAGCAGCAGGGACGAGCACTACGAGCAGTACTTC
TRBJ1-1 | TRBV6-1 | few | . | CASRRFGNTEAFF | TGTGCCAGCAGACGATTTGGGAACACTGAAGCTTTCTTT
TRBJ2-7 | TRBV20-1 | few | TRBD1 | CSARRTGEVTYEQYF | TGCAGTGCTAGAAGGACAGGGGAGGTTACCTACGAGCAGTACTTC
TRBJ1-2 | TRBV10-3 | many | . | CAISESRDFYGYTF | TGTGCCATCAGTGAGTCTAGGGATTTCTATGGCTACACCTTC
TRBJ2-7 | TRBV6-1 | many | TRBD2 | CASNSDLAGGEQYF | TGTGCCAGCAACTCTGACTTGGCGGGAGGGGAGCAGTACTTC
TRBJ2-1 | TRBV10-3 | few | . | CAISELGGGPSYNEQFF | TGTGCCATCAGTGAGCTGGGCGGAGGGCCGTCCTACAATGAGCAGTTCTTC
TRBJ2-3 | TRBV20-1 | . | TRBD2 | CSARVYLAGLTDTQYF | TGCAGTGCTAGAGTTTACCTAGCGGGACTAACAGATACGCAGTATTTT
TRBJ2-1 | TRBV13 | many | . | CASSPVPSYNEQFF | TGTGCCAGCAGCCCAGTTCCCTCCTACAATGAGCAGTTCTTC
TRBJ2-7 | TRBV6-1 | . | TRBD1 | CASRRGQGAYEQYF | TGTGCCAGCAGACGAGGACAGGGGGCCTACGAGCAGTACTTC
TRBJ2-5 | TRBV20-1 | few | TRBD2 | CSAKRTSGSKETQYF | TGCAGTGCTAAACGGACTAGCGGGAGTAAAGAGACCCAGTACTTC
TRBJ2-3 | TRBV12-3/TRBV12-4 | many | TRBD2 | CASRAGVETDTQYF | TGTGCCAGCAGGGCGGGAGTTGAAACAGATACGCAGTATTTT
TRBJ2-1 | TRBV5-1 | many | . | CASSLSFDRTSYNEQFF | TGCGCCAGCAGCTTGTCCTTTGACAGGACCTCCTACAATGAGCAGTTCTTC